This is a list of T cell receptor beta chains from one sample in a study of cytomegalovirus exposure and HLA in healthy donors. TCRdb keeps only in-frame clones here, not all; method: immunoSEQ multiplex PCR. Of 250,000 to 300,000 clones listed, approximately 86% are singletons. The sequenced sample consisted of PBMCs. The receptor set was obtained from a woman aged 18 to 35 in good health and CMV-seronegative. The CDR3 runs from the conserved cysteine through the conserved F or W. The D gene is left open where the match is weak.

D	V	J	length	CDR3
.	TRBV21-1	TRBJ1-4	19	CASSEGTGASPLGNEKLFF
TRBD1	TRBV28	TRBJ1-1	14	CATFGQGRGTEAFF
.	TRBV27	TRBJ2-7	13	CASRPSWGDEQYF
.	TRBV19	TRBJ1-4	13	CAGSGGTNEKLFF
TRBD2	TRBV19	TRBJ2-2	15	CASSIRTSPAGELFF
.	TRBV6-5	TRBJ1-6	14	CASSSPWSDSPLHF
TRBD1	TRBV30	TRBJ1-2	12	CAWETGGLGYTF
TRBD1	TRBV30	TRBJ1-3	14	CAWSATGAGNTIYF
.	TRBV4-3	TRBJ1-1	16	CASSPRGPGRNTEAFF
.	TRBV29-1	TRBJ1-5	13	CSVAEGGDQPQHF
TRBD1	TRBV10-3	TRBJ2-7	14	CAISFRDSHYEQYF
TRBD1	TRBV6-5	TRBJ1-4	14	CASSRQGGTEKLFF
.	TRBV7-2	TRBJ2-7	15	CASSPKGDGSYEQYF
TRBD2	TRBV29-1	TRBJ2-7	14	CSVVGGLAGWEQYF
.	TRBV6-5	TRBJ1-5	13	CASSYGPPQPQHF
TRBD2	TRBV5-1	TRBJ2-7	18	CASSATGTSGRGLGEQYF
.	TRBV7-7	TRBJ1-1	13	CASSTHMNTEAFF
.	TRBV27	TRBJ1-5	18	CASDGWLGGGSGNQPQHF
.	TRBV6-1	TRBJ1-2	15	CASSEGLQGTYGYTF
TRBD2	TRBV6-5	TRBJ2-5	15	CASRPSGGSQETQYF
.	TRBV7-3	TRBJ1-1	13	CASSYQGNTEAFF
TRBD1	TRBV7-9	TRBJ2-3	17	CASSFGTDVPSTDTQYF
.	TRBV29-1	TRBJ1-1	14	CSVELQRLNTEAFF
.	TRBV4-1	TRBJ1-2	14	CASSQDGGYYGYTF
TRBD1	TRBV5-1	TRBJ1-2	13	CASSPQGSNGYTF
.	TRBV6-1	TRBJ1-2	14	CASRPTGINYGYTF
.	TRBV28	TRBJ1-1	14	CASTIREAGDEAFF
TRBD1	TRBV7-3	TRBJ2-1	16	CASSSQQGASYNEQFF
TRBD2	TRBV5-1	TRBJ2-1	18	CASSFGLAGGRPYNEQFF
.	TRBV9	TRBJ1-2	13	CASSVADRWGYTF
TRBD2	TRBV6-5	TRBJ2-1	15	CASSGPGLGVHEQFF
.	TRBV4-3	TRBJ2-2	16	CASSRQRAEGTGELFF
TRBD2	TRBV9	TRBJ2-5	16	CASSARLAGGLETQYF
.	TRBV29-1	TRBJ1-2	14	CSGWTAKGNYGYTF
.	TRBV30	TRBJ1-3	17	CAWSVLYMEDSGNTIYF
TRBD1	TRBV5-1	TRBJ2-7	14	CASSPGQVSGEQYF
.	TRBV16	TRBJ1-2	15	CASSRATGAGEGYTF
.	TRBV9	TRBJ2-7	15	CASSVAPGTPYEQYF
.	TRBV10-1	TRBJ2-7	11	CASSDSYEQYF
.	TRBV7-9	TRBJ1-2	12	CASSEAGGGYTF
.	TRBV5-6	TRBJ1-4	15	CASSLKGFGNEKLFF
TRBD2	TRBV4-1	TRBJ2-1	15	CASSRAGGRNNEQFF
.	TRBV7-2	TRBJ2-5	15	CASSLSVNSQETQYF
.	TRBV7-9	TRBJ1-4	16	CASSGESLSTNEKLFF
TRBD2	TRBV7-6	TRBJ2-1	17	CASSLPGGGISYNEQFF
.	TRBV7-9	TRBJ2-4	16	CASSFVGAKAKNIQYF
TRBD1	TRBV4-3	TRBJ1-2	15	CASSQDSGQAGGYTF
.	TRBV27	TRBJ2-4	15	CASSLGGFRGNIQYF
TRBD1	TRBV11-3	TRBJ2-7	12	CASSTGSYEQYF
.	TRBV20-1	TRBJ1-2	11	CSVYGGTGYTF
TRBD1	TRBV6-5	TRBJ2-3	15	CASSYRPGGTDTQYF
TRBD1	TRBV27	TRBJ2-7	18	CASSPKGQGGGSSYEQYF
.	TRBV29-1	TRBJ1-5	13	CSVEGGTGQPQHF
TRBD1	TRBV5-1	TRBJ1-4	17	CASSFAGTGGIGEKLFF
TRBD1	TRBV9	TRBJ2-7	14	CASSPGTGVYEQYF
.	TRBV30	TRBJ2-6	14	CAWSAGSGANVLTF
TRBD1	TRBV27	TRBJ1-1	21	CASSSILPPGQGVGWDTEAFF
.	TRBV7-9	TRBJ1-3	16	CASSFQAPTDGNTIYF
TRBD2	TRBV2	TRBJ2-2	14	CATTGGPYTGELFF